One and the same sample provided the 14 T cell receptor beta chains below, sequenced in a study of blood T cells in healthy people across ages. Primed by a sample-barcoded 5' primer and a J-beta primer mix, a second PCR proceeded for 7 to 11 cycles. One entry per CDR3 protein, called by TCRdb with MiXCR from the 5' RACE reads. The sample includes about 630,000 distinct CDR3 sequences, under 25% of them seen just once. Sample: blood. The receptors were gathered from a man between 70 and 80 years old in good health.

The CDR3 region is CASSQEISTDTQYF. In DNA, the CDR3 is TGCGCCAGCAGCCAAGAAATTAGCACAGATACGCAGTATTTT. The V gene is TRBV4-1, the J gene TRBJ2-3; D gene uncertain. Germline CDR1 and CDR2: MGHRA and YSYEKL. V was clipped by 0 bases and J by 0 bases, with 4 bases between them. The CDR3 is 14 residues long.

This chain connects TRBV6-5 to TRBJ1-6, with 9 bases matching TRBD1. The junction had 10 bases not matched to a gene; V was cut back by 2 bases and J by 8 bases. This CDR3 contains 17 residues. Germline CDR1 and CDR2: MNHEY and SVGAGI. The CDR3, as DNA: TGTGCCAGCAGTTACACACCGCCGGGACAGGGCTATTCACCCCTCCACTTT. Amino acids: CASSYTPPGQGYSPLHF.

This clonotype was found a few times. The rearrangement uses TRBV18 and TRBJ2-7; D unresolved. The length of the CDR3 is 13 residues. Germline V gives CDR1 KGHSH, CDR2 LQKENI. V was trimmed by 0 bases and J by 3 bases, leaving 6 bases between them. CDR3 nucleotide sequence: TGTGCCAGCTCACCACCCGACCGCTACGAGCAGTACTTC. Amino acids: CASSPPDRYEQYF.

This clonotype has just a few counts. The chain links TRBV20-1 to TRBJ2-1; 7 bases match TRBD2. Losses at the gene ends were 0 bases for V and 7 bases for J; bases not matched to a gene: 6. This CDR3 spans 14 amino acids. Germline lookup yields CDR1 DFQATT and CDR2 SNEGSKA (reference sequence). The CDR3 sequence: CSARDSGGANEQFF. CDR3 nucleotide sequence: TGCAGTGCTAGAGATTCGGGGGGAGCGAATGAGCAGTTCTTC.

This clonotype showed up just a few times. This chain connects TRBV3-1 to TRBJ2-3, with 11 bases lining up with TRBD2. The CDR3 contains 17 residues. Germline assignment: CDR1 LGHDT and CDR2 YNNKEL (reference sequence). Unmatched junction bases numbered 7, after V lost 4 bases and J lost 1 base. CDR3 sequence reads: CASSRVTSGMGTDTQYF. CDR3 DNA: TGTGCCAGCAGCCGAGTGACTAGCGGGATGGGCACAGATACGCAGTATTTT.

Many counts were recorded for this clonotype. This chain uses TRBV7-8 with TRBJ1-1, with 10 bases aligning to TRBD1. The CDR3 spans 16 residues. Looked up from germline, CDR1 is SGHVS and CDR2 is FQNEAQ. V shed 3 bases, J shed 5 bases, and the junction held 9 bases outside the gene matches. The CDR3 nucleotides read TGTGCCAGCAGCTTGGGATTAGGACAGGGGGGGACTGAAGCTTTCTTT. This codes for CASSLGLGQGGTEAFF.

This clonotype showed up just a few times. The V and J genes are TRBV7-9 and TRBJ2-5; D unclear. Trimming pared 6 bases from V and 5 bases from J, leaving 16 bases between. This CDR3 has 14 residues. Germline V gene sequence: CDR1 SEHNR, CDR2 FQNEAQ (reference sequence). CDR3 in DNA: TGTGCCAGCAGTTTCTCGGCAGGTGGGGAGACCCAGTACTTC. Protein: CASSFSAGGETQYF. The whole variable domain, remainder taken from reference TRBV7-9 and TRBJ2-5, is DTGVSQNPRHKITKRGQNVTFRCDPISEHNRLYWYRQTLGQGPEFLTYFQNEAQLEKSRLLSDRFSAERPKGSFSTLEIQRTEQGDSAMYLCASSFSAGGETQYFGPGTRLLVL.

The V gene is TRBV11-2, the J gene TRBJ2-4; 9 bases are a match to TRBD2. The junction had 7 bases not matched to a gene; V was cut back by 0 bases and J by 7 bases. The germline V gene encodes CDR1 SGHAT and CDR2 FQNNGV. The CDR3 is made up of 16 amino acids. CDR3 protein: CASSLDPGGRGNIQYF. CDR3 nucleotide sequence: TGTGCCAGCAGCTTAGATCCGGGCGGGAGGGGGAACATTCAGTACTTC.

The chain uses TRBV20-1 and TRBJ2-5; tentative D call: TRBD2 (6 bases). This CDR3 is 14 amino acids long. Trimming cost V 5 bases and J 1 base, with 14 bases left between them. Germline assignment: CDR1 DFQATT and CDR2 SNEGSKA (reference sequence). CDR3 coding DNA: TGCAGTGCTCATAGGCCGGGGGTCCAAGAGACCCAGTACTTC. It translates to CSAHRPGVQETQYF.

The chain combines TRBV5-1 with TRBJ2-5; D unclear. V was shortened by 4 bases and J by 5 bases, with 9 bases between the two germline ends. CDR3 length: 12 amino acids. The V gene's germline CDR1 is SGHRS and CDR2 YFSETQ. CDR3 nucleotide sequence: TGCGCCAGCAGCACGGCCTTGGAGACCCAGTACTTC. The encoded protein is CASSTALETQYF.

The CDR3 coding sequence is TGCGCCAGCAGTGAGTCAAGACGCAGCGGTCCCGGGGAGCTGTTTTTT. It translates to CASSESRRSGPGELFF. The chain joins TRBV10-1 to TRBJ2-2, with D maybe TRBD2 (5 bases). V lost 0 bases and J 6 bases, leaving 14 bases between the germline ends. The germline V gene has CDR1 WNHNN and CDR2 SYGVQD (reference sequence). This CDR3 is built from 16 residues.

This chain's CDR3 is CASSRGGLAGAVTDTQYF. For the CDR3, the DNA is TGCGCCAGCAGCCGCGGGGGACTAGCGGGAGCAGTGACAGATACGCAGTATTTT. This sequence joins TRBV5-1 and TRBJ2-3; TRBD2 aligns across 14 bases. The V and J ends lost 4 bases and 3 bases, in that order; junction bases with no gene match: 10. The CDR3 spans 18 residues. Germline CDR1 is SGHRS and CDR2 is YFSETQ.

This clonotype was counted only a few times. The V gene is TRBV29-1, the J gene TRBJ2-1; 8 bases map to TRBD1. Trimming removed 2 bases from V and 1 base from J; junction bases left unmatched: 7. The CDR3 has 16 residues. Germline loops: CDR1 SQVTM, CDR2 ANQGSEA. The CDR3 coding sequence is TGCAGCGTTGAACTCTGGACAGGGAGTTCCTACAATGAGCAGTTCTTC. It specifies CSVELWTGSSYNEQFF.

This clonotype appeared many times. This chain joins TRBV4-1 and TRBJ2-7, with 8 bases lining up with TRBD1. The germline gives CDR1 MGHRA, CDR2 YSYEKL. The V gene end was trimmed by 2 bases and the J gene end by 3 bases; junction bases not matched to a gene: 6. The length of the CDR3 is 15 residues. For the CDR3, the DNA is TGCGCCAGCAGCCAATCCCGGGACAGGTACTACGAGCAGTACTTC. It codes for CASSQSRDRYYEQYF.